This TCR beta chain was captured in a study of blood T cells in healthy people across ages. Broader study findings: Greater diversity and more naive CD4+ cells were seen in long-lived donors than in aged donors. Lack of knowledge of donor CMV status possibly confounded expanded clonotype changes.

A sample-barcoded 5' primer and a J-beta primer mix were used in a second PCR of roughly 7 to 12 cycles. Each CDR3 protein gets one entry after TCRdb re-called the 5' RACE reads with MiXCR. The sample lists about 1.4 million distinct CDR3 sequences, around 59% occurring once. In this sample, this clonotype turned up a few times. Its antigen is currently unknown. CDR1 SGHTA and CDR2 FQGNSA come from the germline V gene. The CDR3 is 14 amino acids. Trimming removed 2 bases from V and 4 bases from J, with 11 bases in between. For every donor, a draw yielded around 10 milliliters of peripheral blood. This rearrangement joins TRBV7-2 to TRBJ1-2, with D maybe TRBD1 (6 bases). This TCR derives from a man aged 18 to 30 in good health. What was sequenced was blood. For the CDR3, the DNA is TGTGCCAGCAGCTTACCGGGACAACTCTATGGCTACACCTTC. Translated: CASSLPGQLYGYTF.